The 22 T cell receptor beta chains in this list originate from one sample, sequenced in a study of shared clonotypes between healthy human individuals. Clones were read by immunoSEQ multiplex PCR, and TCRdb kept only the in-frame ones, dropping some. The table includes 1,400,000 or so clones, approximately 98.5% detected once. Sequencing input: naive CD4+ T cells sorted from blood. The sample's subset: CD45RA+ positively selected. The receptors were sampled from a man aged 25 to 40 in good health.

This chain joins TRBV5-1 and TRBJ2-1, with no clear D. The V end was cut by 5 bases, the J end by 7 bases, with 13 bases between. This CDR3 contains 13 residues. The V gene's germline CDR1 is SGHRS and CDR2 YFSETQ. The CDR3 DNA reads as TGCGCCAGCAGTGCACAAGTTACAAATGAGCAGTTCTTC. Translation gives CASSAQVTNEQFF.

V gene TRBV19 combines with J gene TRBJ2-7; D perhaps matches TRBD1 (5 bases). The CDR3 covers 14 residues. Germline V gene data show CDR1 as LNHDA and CDR2 as SQIVND (reference sequence). V lost 5 bases and J 1 base, leaving 12 bases between the germline ends. The CDR3 region is CASSQGMKSYEQYF. The DNA for the CDR3 is TGTGCCAGTAGTCAGGGCATGAAGTCCTACGAGCAGTACTTC.

This rearrangement joins TRBV11-2 to TRBJ2-7, with no clear D. V was clipped by 0 bases and J by 2 bases, with 11 bases between them. Germline values: CDR1 SGHAT, CDR2 FQNNGV. This CDR3 is built from 15 residues. The CDR3 is CASSLEPQSPYEQYF. DNA of the CDR3: TGTGCCAGCAGCTTAGAACCGCAGTCCCCCTACGAGCAGTACTTC.

This clone occurred a few times. The chain employs TRBV10-1 and TRBJ1-4; no reliable D call. Trimming removed 2 bases from V and 8 bases from J, with 15 bases in between. The CDR3 consists of 15 residues. Germline V gene sequence: CDR1 WNHNN, CDR2 SYGVQD (reference sequence). CDR3 nucleotide sequence: TGCGCCAGCAGTGAGAGTGTGGGAGGCGGCGAAAAACTGTTTTTT. Its translation: CASSESVGGGEKLFF.

The rearrangement joins TRBV28 to TRBJ2-7, with D hard to call. The CDR3 totals 12 residues. V was cut by 5 bases and J by 0 bases, with 5 bases left in between. Germline assignment: CDR1 MDHEN and CDR2 SYDVKM. The CDR3 reads CASSQNSYEQYF. CDR3 bases: TGTGCCAGCAGTCAAAACTCCTACGAGCAGTACTTC. Drawing the rest from reference TRBV28 and TRBJ2-7, the complete variable domain is DVKVTQSSRYLVKRTGEKVFLECVQDMDHENMFWYRQDPGLGLRLIYFSYDVKMKEKGDIPEGYSVSREKKERFSLILESASTNQTSMYLCASSQNSYEQYFGPGTRLTVT.

This clone was recorded once. Other DNA variants within this sample encode the same CDR3. CDR3 DNA: TGTGCCAGCAGTTACGCGGGCGCTGAAGCTTTCTTT. This encodes CASSYAGAEAFF. The J gene is TRBJ1-1, the V gene TRBV6-5; D call uncertain. V was cut by 2 bases and J by 6 bases, with 7 bases left in between. In germline, CDR1 is MNHEY, CDR2 SVGAGI. The CDR3 is 12 residues long.

The chain links TRBV4-3 to TRBJ1-1, with D hard to call. Germline V CDR1 and CDR2: LGHNA, YSLEER. V lost 0 bases, J lost 1 base, and 21 bases lay in between. The CDR3 spans 19 residues. CDR3 DNA: TGCGCCAGCAGCCAAGATAATGAGGCCGTACCCCTTCCGAACACTGAAGCTTTCTTT. This encodes CASSQDNEAVPLPNTEAFF.

This clone was observed once. The chain is built from TRBV10-2 and TRBJ2-1, with D tentatively TRBD2 (6 bases). Trimming removed 3 bases at V and 8 bases at J, with 8 bases between. CDR3 length: 12 residues. The V gene's germline CDR1 is WSHSY and CDR2 SAAADI. The CDR3 reads CASSDTGDEQFF. CDR3 DNA: TGCGCCAGCAGTGATACGGGGGATGAGCAGTTCTTC.

The chain recombines TRBV6-6 with TRBJ2-4, with 7 positions matching TRBD2. CDR1 is MNHNY, CDR2 SVGAGI, per germline (reference sequence). The length of the CDR3 is 14 residues. The J segment lost 8 bases and the V segment lost 2 bases, leaving 6 bases of the junction unmatched. CDR3 loop: CASSYVEGRDIQYF. The CDR3 region has the DNA TGTGCCAGCAGTTACGTGGAGGGGAGGGACATTCAGTACTTC.

A word on this clone: A junction end diverges from the germline sequence, so it may reflect a read error. CDR3 nucleotide sequence: TGTGTCAGCAGTCTGACAGGGGGCTATGGCTACACCTTC. Its protein is CVSSLTGGYGYTF. This chain uses TRBV28 with TRBJ1-2; 9 nucleotides agree with TRBD1. The CDR3 is made up of 13 amino acids. The germline V gene encodes CDR1 MDHEN and CDR2 SYDVKM.

DNA of the CDR3: TGTGCCAGCAGCAACCCAGGACTAGCGGGAACCGGGGAGCTGTTTTTT. Translated: CASSNPGLAGTGELFF. This rearrangement joins TRBV7-2 to TRBJ2-2; 12 bases are shared with TRBD2. The CDR3 totals 16 residues. The germline V gene has CDR1 SGHTA and CDR2 FQGNSA. V was pared by 5 bases and J by 5 bases, with 6 bases of the junction left unmatched.

The chain combines TRBV5-1 with TRBJ2-1; weak D call: TRBD2 (6 bases). The V end lost 4 bases, the J end lost 6 bases, and 17 bases lay between the germline ends. Germline CDR1 SGHRS, CDR2 YFSETQ. The CDR3 has 15 residues. In DNA, the CDR3 is TGCGCCAGCAGCCGAGCAGTTCTGGGGGGCAATGAGCAGTTCTTC. Translating gives CASSRAVLGGNEQFF. The full variable domain, rest sourced from reference TRBV5-1 and TRBJ2-1, is KAGVTQTPRYLIKTRGQQVTLSCSPISGHRSVSWYQQTPGQGLQFLFEYFSETQRNKGNFPGRFSGRQFSNSRSEMNVSTLELGDSALYLCASSRAVLGGNEQFFGPGTRLTVL.

DNA for the CDR3: TGTGCCAGCAGCCAAGAGGGGTTCGCAGCGGATGGCTACACCTTC. As protein: CASSQEGFAADGYTF. The rearrangement links TRBV4-2 to TRBJ1-2; no clear D gene. CDR3 size: 15 residues. V dropped 0 bases and J dropped 6 bases, with 14 bases sitting between them. Germline-derived CDR1 and CDR2 are LGHNA and YNFKEQ.

This chain links TRBV4-1 with TRBJ2-1; D gene ambiguous. CDR3 length equals 15 residues. Germline CDR1 MGHRA, CDR2 YSYEKL. V was clipped by 5 bases and J by 0 bases, with 11 bases between them. CDR3 nucleotide sequence: TGCGCCAGCAGCTGGAGCCCTAGCTCCTACAATGAGCAGTTCTTC. This sequence encodes CASSWSPSSYNEQFF.

The J gene is TRBJ2-7, the V gene TRBV5-4; D call uncertain. The germline CDR1 and CDR2 sequences are SGHNT and YYREEE (reference sequence). CDR3 length equals 12 residues. V dropped 4 bases and J dropped 4 bases, with 9 bases sitting between them. CDR3 nucleotide sequence: TGTGCCAGCAGCCGGAACGAGTACGAGCAGTACTTC. Encoded protein: CASSRNEYEQYF.

The sample holds one count of this clone. The V and J genes are TRBV27 and TRBJ1-5; maybe TRBD1 (5 bases). CDR3 length equals 15 residues. CDR1 is MNHEY, CDR2 SMNVEV, per germline (reference sequence). The ends were cut back, 5 bases at V and 2 bases at J, with 13 bases in the middle. The CDR3 coding sequence is TGTGCCAGCAGTACCCGGGGCAGCCGCAATCAGCCCCAGCATTTT. Amino acids: CASSTRGSRNQPQHF.

J is TRBJ2-7 and V is TRBV7-2, with 11 bases lining up with TRBD2. The J segment lost 6 bases and the V segment lost 4 bases, leaving 8 bases of the junction unmatched. Germline loops: CDR1 SGHTA, CDR2 FQGNSA. The CDR3 covers 15 residues. The CDR3 DNA sequence: TGTGCCAGCAGCTCGGGGGGGCTAGCGGGAGGCGAGCAGTACTTC. It encodes CASSSGGLAGGEQYF. The full variable domain, with the rest looked up from reference TRBV7-2 and TRBJ2-7, is GAGVSQSPSNKVTEKGKDVELRCDPISGHTALYWYRQSLGQGLEFLIYFQGNSAPDKSGLPSDRFSAERTGGSVSTLTIQRTQQEDSAVYLCASSSGGLAGGEQYFGPGTRLTVT.

Only one count was recorded for this clone. The chain couples TRBV7-9 to TRBJ2-5; 8 bases line up with TRBD2. After removal of 8 bases from V and 1 base from J, the junction contained 6 bases not matched to a gene. The germline V gene encodes CDR1 SEHNR and CDR2 FQNEAQ (reference sequence). The CDR3 length is 14 residues. CDR3 sequence: CASQSGSPQETQYF. The CDR3, as DNA: TGTGCCAGCCAAAGCGGGAGCCCCCAAGAGACCCAGTACTTC.

J is TRBJ2-3 and V is TRBV6-1, with no clear D. The germline V and J ends were trimmed by 6 bases and 0 bases, with 10 bases remaining between them. Germline-derived CDR1 and CDR2 are MNHNS and SASEGT. CDR3 length: 14 residues. The CDR3 DNA follows: TGTGCCAGCAGGCCCAATCTTAGCACAGATACGCAGTATTTT. This sequence encodes CASRPNLSTDTQYF.

The chain is built from TRBV29-1 and TRBJ1-1, with D maybe TRBD1 (5 bases). This CDR3 comprises 13 residues. The germline V and J ends were trimmed by 7 bases and 2 bases, with 14 bases remaining between them. Looked up from germline, CDR1 is SQVTM and CDR2 is ANQGSEA. CDR3 sequence reads: CSARGTGNTEAFF. In DNA form, the CDR3 reads TGCAGCGCCCGCGGCACAGGAAACACTGAAGCTTTCTTT.

V usage is TRBV4-3 and J usage is TRBJ1-3; TRBD1 might be the D (6 bases). Per the germline V gene, CDR1 is LGHNA and CDR2 is YSLEER. Trimming cost V 1 base and J 0 bases, with 16 bases left between them. The CDR3 extends over 18 amino acids. CDR3 DNA: TGCGCCAGCAGCCAAGGGGGGGCGGGGGCGAACTCTGGAAACACCATATATTTT. Translation: CASSQGGAGANSGNTIYF.

The CDR3 nucleotides read TGCAGTGCTAGACCGACAGGCGAGCAGTACTTC. The encoded protein is CSARPTGEQYF. This chain joins TRBV20-1 and TRBJ2-7; TRBD1 is a possible D gene (6 bases). The V and J ends lost 2 bases and 6 bases respectively, with 8 bases between them. Germline CDR1 and CDR2: DFQATT and SNEGSKA (reference sequence). The CDR3 has 11 amino acids.